Detailed here is one TCR beta chain. Its antigen remains unidentified. The input lacks base qualities; no much larger clone sits a single base away. CDR1 is given as SGHAT and CDR2 as FQNNGV, both from the germline V gene. There are 18 amino acids in the CDR3, from cysteine to phenylalanine inclusive. Only the CDR3 DNA stays, 54 bases, in frame from base 1. V is pared back by 5 bases and J by 4 bases, with 21 bases lying between the germline termini. The data stem from a study of blood T cell repertoires in COVID-19 (dated by TCRdb to the early 2020s). Regarding the research as a whole: Collaborator samples came from the United States, Italy and Spain and covered acute and convalescent phases of COVID-19. The material from the prospective study consisted of cDNA or gDNA derived from T cells, B-cell-depleted T cells, or PBMCs. Deeply sampled blood TCRbeta repertoires from subjects exposed to, actively infected with, or recovered from COVID-19 were included in the dataset. The sample metadata nearly always contained a de-identified subject ID, COVID-19 status, age in years and sex. Samples were obtained from the ongoing ImmuneRACE study (first 160 participants) and from some 1,200 subjects provided by 6 global collaborators. Where available, HLA class I and class II types were obtained from metadata supplied by the sample provider rather than from assay-based typing. The repertoires were made available in a free public database intended to serve as a resource for research on the immune response to SARS-CoV-2. General findings and caveats noted by the study authors: The quantity of clinical and demographic metadata differed by source and by participant and was supplied without curation.

The immunoSEQ Assay, a bias-controlled multiplex PCR, was used to amplify TCRbeta CDR3 regions from genomic DNA. On the authors' methods: Nucleated cell counts per sample were estimated from amplification of reference gene primers within the assay. To quantify the absolute abundance of each unique TCRbeta CDR3 rearrangement, sequence reads were collapsed and filtered. For each sample, productive Simpson clonality was calculated as the square root of Simpson's diversity index over productive rearrangements. TCRdb retrieved this table from immuneACCESS and kept in-frame rearrangements only. Not all clones are present; in checked studies, unresolved V genes account for under half, and no reason is known for the remainder. V, J and clone size derive from that table, while D and trimming were established from the DNA sequence. This sample gives roughly 260,000 clones in total; more than 70% of them show up just once. Of the sample, around 3.2% falls within the top ten clones.

Collaborating institutions collected whole blood in K2EDTA tubes following their own protocols. Collaborator samples were shipped for TCRbeta analysis as frozen whole blood, isolated PBMCs, or DNA extracted from either sample type. The receptor chain draws on TRBV11-2 and TRBJ2-6; a tentative D call is TRBD2 (7 bases match). Material for sequencing was peripheral blood. The source is a woman in her late teens or twenties with acute or convalescent COVID-19. The CDR3 here reads CASSPRGGRASGANVLTF. The nucleotide sequence is TGTGCCAGCAGCCCTAGGGGGGGCCGGGCCTCAGGGGCCAACGTCCTGACTTTC.